A single sample gave rise to the 20 T cell receptor beta chains below, sequenced in a study of OX40 agonist ivuxolimab in advanced cancers. Libraries were constructed by the immunoSEQ multiplex PCR assay. TCRdb retrieved this table from immuneACCESS and kept in-frame rearrangements only. Not all clones are present; in checked studies, unresolved V genes account for under half, and no reason is known for the remainder. This sample is represented by tens of thousands of clones; roughly 82% of them were singletons. Less than 3.5% of the sample lies in the top ten. Sequences were derived from CD4+ or CD8+ T cells sorted from blood, sampled in a trial of the OX40 agonist ivuxolimab. These receptors were taken from an adult with an advanced solid tumor such as melanoma, head and neck, liver or kidney cancer.

This chain joins TRBV5-4 and TRBJ2-1, with 9 positions matching TRBD1. V lost 0 bases and J lost 6; bases outside the gene matches: 4. This CDR3 region has 15 residues. Germline CDR1 and CDR2: SGHNT and YYREEE (reference sequence). The CDR3: CASSLGQGVLNEQFF. The CDR3 coding sequence is TGTGCCAGCAGCTTGGGACAGGGGGTGCTCAATGAGCAGTTCTTC.

The J gene is TRBJ2-1, the V gene TRBV7-2; 11 nucleotides align to TRBD1. The CDR3 consists of 16 residues. With V trimmed by 3 bases and J by 4 bases, 5 bases remained unmatched. Per the germline V gene, CDR1 is SGHTA and CDR2 is FQGNSA. The CDR3 spells CASSFGTGGIYNEQFF. The CDR3 DNA sequence: TGTGCCAGCAGCTTCGGGACAGGGGGAATATACAATGAGCAGTTCTTC. Variable domain in full (rest from reference TRBV7-2 and TRBJ2-1): GAGVSQSPSNKVTEKGKDVELRCDPISGHTALYWYRQSLGQGLEFLIYFQGNSAPDKSGLPSDRFSAERTGGSVSTLTIQRTQQEDSAVYLCASSFGTGGIYNEQFFGPGTRLTVL.

The rearrangement joins TRBV28 to TRBJ2-5, with D perhaps matching TRBD1 (5 bases). The V and J ends lost 2 bases and 1 base respectively, with 29 bases between them. CDR1 is MDHEN, CDR2 SYDVKM, per germline. This CDR3 comprises 21 residues. CDR3 DNA sequence: TGTGCCAGCAGTTTAAATCCTCTTCACGGACGGACAATAACGGTCCAAGAGACCCAGTACTTC. It translates to CASSLNPLHGRTITVQETQYF. The full variable domain, with the rest looked up from reference TRBV28 and TRBJ2-5, is DVKVTQSSRYLVKRTGEKVFLECVQDMDHENMFWYRQDPGLGLRLIYFSYDVKMKEKGDIPEGYSVSREKKERFSLILESASTNQTSMYLCASSLNPLHGRTITVQETQYFGPGTRLLVL.

This rearrangement joins TRBV5-1 to TRBJ1-5; tentative D call: TRBD1 (5 bases). The germline V gene encodes CDR1 SGHRS and CDR2 YFSETQ. V was cut by 0 bases and J by 3 bases, with 10 bases left in between. This CDR3 comprises 15 residues. In DNA form, the CDR3 reads TGCGCCAGCAGCTTGGAGCCAGGGACCAATCAGCCCCAGCATTTT. Encoded protein: CASSLEPGTNQPQHF.

The chain links TRBV28 to TRBJ1-5, with TRBD1 as a possible D gene (6 bases). Germline V lookup: CDR1 MDHEN, CDR2 SYDVKM. The CDR3 totals 13 residues. The V gene lost 8 bases and the J gene lost 5 bases, with 13 bases spanning the gap. The DNA for the CDR3 is TGTGCCAGCGGAACCGGGACACATCAGCCCCAGCATTTT. This encodes CASGTGTHQPQHF.

This clone came up once. The same CDR3 can be traced to other DNA sequences in this sample. The V and J genes are TRBV19 and TRBJ1-1, with D unclear. The CDR3 is 12 residues long. In germline, CDR1 is LNHDA, CDR2 SQIVND (reference sequence). Trimming cost V 5 bases and J 1 base, with 5 bases left between them. CDR3 amino acids: CASSGWNTEAFF. DNA for the CDR3: TGTGCCAGTAGTGGGTGGAACACTGAAGCTTTCTTT.

This clone was counted a single time. This CDR3 reads CASSRDGLQREQYF. CDR3 in DNA: TGTGCCAGCAGCCGCGACGGACTCCAGCGCGAGCAGTACTTC. The chain combines TRBV6-5 with TRBJ2-7, with D possibly matching TRBD2 (5 bases). CDR3 size: 14 residues. V lost 6 bases and J 6 bases, leaving 18 bases between the germline ends. Germline V gene lookup returns CDR1 MNHEY and CDR2 SVGAGI.

V is TRBV9 and J is TRBJ2-1; TRBD1 is a possible D gene (6 bases). CDR1 and CDR2 from the germline V gene are SGDLS and YYNGEE. The CDR3 consists of 14 residues. V was cut by 2 bases and J by 3 bases, with 9 bases left in between. This chain's CDR3 is CASSVSTGYNEQFF. The CDR3 DNA reads TGTGCCAGCAGCGTGTCGACAGGCTACAATGAGCAGTTCTTC.

This clone showed up just once. The V gene is TRBV5-1, the J gene TRBJ1-2, with D tentatively TRBD1 (6 bases). This CDR3 contains 16 residues. Germline CDR1 reads SGHRS; CDR2 reads YFSETQ. V was clipped by 2 bases and J by 0 bases, with 14 bases between them. The CDR3 sequence is CASSLLSGETNYGYTF. The CDR3 DNA sequence: TGCGCCAGCAGCTTACTATCAGGGGAGACTAACTATGGCTACACCTTC.

V and J are TRBV4-3 and TRBJ1-5, with a possible D match to TRBD1 (5 bases). CDR3 length: 17 amino acids. Trimming took off 3 bases at V and 5 bases at J, with 20 bases between the two ends. Germline V gene sequence: CDR1 LGHNA, CDR2 YSLEER. CDR3 sequence: CASSQDFRAGSHQPQHF. DNA for the CDR3: TGCGCCAGCAGCCAGGATTTCCGGGCAGGGAGTCATCAGCCCCAGCATTTT.

V is TRBV2 and J is TRBJ1-2; D remains unclear. Deletions cut 8 bases from V and 2 bases from J, with 9 bases between. The CDR3 totals 12 residues. Germline-derived CDR1 and CDR2 are SNHLY and FYNNEI. The CDR3 loop reads CASRLENYGYTF. CDR3 DNA sequence: TGTGCCAGCCGACTCGAGAACTATGGCTACACCTTC.

The rearrangement joins TRBV7-2 to TRBJ2-5; D is uncertain. Germline V CDR1 and CDR2: SGHTA, FQGNSA. Trimming removed 2 bases at V and 2 bases at J, with 6 bases between. The CDR3 has 13 amino acids. In DNA form, the CDR3 reads TGTGCCAGCAGCTTACTAGAGCAAGAGACCCAGTACTTC. This sequence encodes CASSLLEQETQYF.

The V and J genes are TRBV5-4 and TRBJ2-2, with TRBD1 identical over 9 bases. Trimming cost V 1 base and J 3 bases; bases outside gene matches: 7. The CDR3 is made up of 17 amino acids. Germline CDR1 SGHNT, CDR2 YYREEE (reference sequence). The CDR3 sequence is CASSLRRTGEDTGELFF. CDR3 sequence (DNA): TGTGCCAGCAGCTTGCGCCGGACAGGGGAAGACACCGGGGAGCTGTTTTTT.

The rearrangement uses TRBV2 and TRBJ1-6; a weak D match, TRBD1 (5 bases). The V gene's germline CDR1 is SNHLY and CDR2 FYNNEI. The CDR3 runs to 14 residues. The V gene lost 3 bases and the J gene lost 10 bases, with 13 bases spanning the gap. The CDR3 loop is CASSEGTLRSPLHF. The CDR3 DNA follows: TGTGCCAGCAGTGAGGGGACGCTACGGTCACCCCTCCACTTT.

The gene calls are TRBV2 and TRBJ1-2, with D perhaps matching TRBD1 (6 bases). The CDR3 is 15 amino acids. The V end was cut by 7 bases, the J end by 0 bases, with 15 bases between. CDR1 is SNHLY and CDR2 is FYNNEI in the germline V gene. The CDR3 DNA reads TGTGCCAGCAATTTACAGGGTGATGCTAACTATGGCTACACCTTC. As protein: CASNLQGDANYGYTF.

This chain links TRBV5-4 with TRBJ2-1, with TRBD1 matching over 8 bases. V lost 0 bases to trimming and J lost 1 base; unmatched junction nucleotides: 6. The germline V gene encodes CDR1 SGHNT and CDR2 YYREEE (reference sequence). This CDR3 contains 17 residues. CDR3 sequence: CASSLGPGQASYNEQFF. CDR3 bases: TGTGCCAGCAGCTTGGGACCGGGACAGGCATCCTACAATGAGCAGTTCTTC.

This clone was seen a few times. CDR3 sequence (DNA): TGTGCCAGCAGTGAGCTACGGAGGGCTGAAGCTTTCTTT. This codes for CASSELRRAEAFF. The chain employs TRBV25-1 and TRBJ1-1; D uncertain. V was shortened by 3 bases and J by 6 bases, with 11 bases between the two germline ends. The CDR3 covers 13 residues. Germline CDR1 MGHDK, CDR2 SYGVNS.

The V gene is TRBV9, the J gene TRBJ2-5; D not certain. The CDR3 runs to 13 residues. V lost 0 bases and J lost 0, with 3 bases in between. The germline V gene has CDR1 SGDLS and CDR2 YYNGEE. The CDR3 protein is CASSVGDQETQYF. The CDR3 DNA is TGTGCCAGCAGCGTAGGGGACCAAGAGACCCAGTACTTC.

V gene TRBV5-6 combines with J gene TRBJ2-4; D call uncertain. Trimming removed 5 bases from V and 2 bases from J, with 11 bases in between. From germline, CDR1 is SGHDT and CDR2 YYEEEE. The CDR3 sequence is 14 residues long. The CDR3, as DNA: TGTGCCAGCAGAGTAGGGTTTTCCAAAAACATTCAGTACTTC. Its translation: CASRVGFSKNIQYF.

Comments on this clone: Other DNA sequences in this sample translate to the same CDR3. This chain uses TRBV5-4 with TRBJ1-4; 8 bases line up with TRBD1. V was clipped by 4 bases and J by 12 bases; unmatched bases: 17. Germline values: CDR1 SGHNT, CDR2 YYREEE (reference sequence). The CDR3 extends over 16 amino acids. CDR3 nucleotides: TGTGCCAGCAGCAGAAAAGGACAGGGCCCCACGGCTCAACTGTTTTTT. It codes for CASSRKGQGPTAQLFF.